A single sample is the source of the 18 T cell receptor beta chains below, sequenced in a study of cytomegalovirus exposure and HLA in healthy donors. Amplification used 60 Vbeta primers and 13 Jbeta primers. The repertoire was sequenced with immunoSEQ multiplex PCR; TCRdb's copy has only in-frame clones and lacks some. This sample has roughly 100,000 clones, with under 85% found just once. Sequenced: PBMCs. These receptors were collected from a woman aged 40 to 50 in good health and CMV-seronegative.

The chain is built from TRBV6-6 and TRBJ1-1; no clear D gene. CDR1 MNHNY and CDR2 SVGAGI come from the germline V gene (reference sequence). Trimming pared 0 bases from V and 4 bases from J, leaving 6 bases between. The CDR3 sequence is 13 residues long. Written as DNA, the CDR3 is TGTGCCAGCAGTTACTCGCGGGCCACTGAAGCTTTCTTT. Translated: CASSYSRATEAFF.

The J gene is TRBJ2-7, the V gene TRBV6-5, with 9 bases fitting TRBD1. V was clipped by 5 bases and J by 3 bases; unmatched bases: 5. Germline-derived CDR1 and CDR2 are MNHEY and SVGAGI. This CDR3 contains 14 residues. The CDR3 is CASSRGQGIYEQYF. The DNA of the CDR3 is TGTGCCAGCAGTCGCGGACAGGGGATCTACGAGCAGTACTTC.

This clone was recorded a few times. The chain has TRBV7-9 and TRBJ2-1, with D possibly being TRBD2 (7 bases). The CDR3 is made up of 14 amino acids. The V end was cut by 7 bases, the J end by 3 bases, with 13 bases between. CDR1 SEHNR and CDR2 FQNEAQ come from the germline V gene (reference sequence). The CDR3 sequence is CASIGGALYNEQFF. In DNA, the CDR3 is TGTGCCAGCATAGGGGGGGCCCTCTACAATGAGCAGTTCTTC.

In its sample, this clone was seen a few times. The CDR3 DNA reads TGTGCCAGCAGCGTGGCGGGGGGGCCCGGGGAGCTGTTTTTT. It is translated as CASSVAGGPGELFF. The chain employs TRBV9 and TRBJ2-2, with TRBD2 matching over 9 bases. Trimming cost V 2 bases and J 6 bases; bases outside gene matches: 2. Germline CDR1 reads SGDLS; CDR2 reads YYNGEE. This CDR3 has 14 residues.

This chain links TRBV15 with TRBJ2-2, with 10 bases lining up with TRBD1. Germline lookup yields CDR1 LNHNV and CDR2 YYDKDF (reference sequence). V shed 2 bases, J shed 5 bases, and the junction held 11 bases outside the gene matches. This CDR3 has 18 residues. Here the CDR3 reads CATSRQHMTGGETGELFF. CDR3 nucleotides: TGTGCCACCAGCAGACAACATATGACAGGGGGCGAAACCGGGGAGCTGTTTTTT.

The gene calls are TRBV29-1 and TRBJ1-5, with TRBD1 matching 9 bases. Trimming took 6 bases from V and 3 from J; bases not matched to a gene: 6. This CDR3 is 14 amino acids long. Looked up from germline, CDR1 is SQVTM and CDR2 is ANQGSEA. CDR3 nucleotide sequence: TGCAGCGTCTCTGGGACAGGGAACAATCAGCCCCAGCATTTT. This encodes CSVSGTGNNQPQHF.

This chain joins TRBV10-3 and TRBJ2-3; D is possibly TRBD1 (6 bases). Germline CDR1 ENHRY, CDR2 SYGVKD. The CDR3 is 16 amino acids. V dropped 10 bases and J dropped 4 bases, with 24 bases sitting between them. The CDR3 bases are TGTGCCACAACCATTGGGGGCGAGATTTCTGCAGATACGCAGTATTTT. Translating gives CATTIGGEISADTQYF.

This chain connects TRBV9 to TRBJ2-1; 12 bases map to TRBD2. The CDR3 sequence is 17 residues long. Trimming took 2 bases from V and 5 from J; bases not matched to a gene: 8. The germline V gene has CDR1 SGDLS and CDR2 YYNGEE. CDR3 bases: TGTGCCAGCAGCGTTCCTAGACTAGCGGGGGAGGACAATGAGCAGTTCTTC. This codes for CASSVPRLAGEDNEQFF.

The genes are TRBV18 and TRBJ1-1, with TRBD1 as a possible D gene (6 bases). Germline CDR1 KGHSH, CDR2 LQKENI. This CDR3 comprises 11 residues. V was cut by 6 bases and J by 8 bases, with 10 bases left in between. The CDR3 loop reads CASSLGAEAFF. CDR3 in DNA: TGTGCCAGCTCCCTGGGGGCAGAAGCTTTCTTT.

The chain joins TRBV19 to TRBJ2-2; TRBD1 agrees at 10 bases. Germline V CDR1 and CDR2: LNHDA, SQIVND (reference sequence). This CDR3 region has 16 residues. With 4 bases clipped from V and 4 bases from J, the junction kept 6 bases outside the gene matches. The CDR3 is CASSSRDRGITGELFF. CDR3 nucleotide sequence: TGTGCCAGTAGTAGCCGGGACAGGGGTATCACCGGGGAGCTGTTTTTT. Combining the CDR3 with reference TRBV19 and TRBJ2-2 gives the whole variable domain DGGITQSPKYLFRKEGQNVTLSCEQNLNHDAMYWYRQDPGQGLRLIYYSQIVNDFQKGDIAEGYSVSREKKESFPLTVTSAQKNPTAFYLCASSSRDRGITGELFFGEGSRLTVL.

This clone appeared a few times. This chain joins TRBV7-9 and TRBJ2-2; 9 bases agree with TRBD1. V was pared by 5 bases and J by 3 bases, with 7 bases of the junction left unmatched. Germline CDR1 reads SEHNR; CDR2 reads FQNEAQ (reference sequence). The CDR3 is 16 residues long. In DNA, the CDR3 is TGTGCCAGCAGCATTCGGAGGACAGGGGACACCGGGGAGCTGTTTTTT. Translating it yields CASSIRRTGDTGELFF.

The sample holds a few counts of this clone. The gene calls are TRBV15 and TRBJ2-7; 9 bases are a match to TRBD1. Germline lookup yields CDR1 LNHNV and CDR2 YYDKDF (reference sequence). The CDR3 covers 14 residues. Trimming cost V 0 bases and J 6 bases; bases outside gene matches: 3. CDR3 amino acids: CATSRDLTGGEQYF. The CDR3 nucleotides read TGTGCCACCAGCAGAGATCTGACAGGGGGCGAGCAGTACTTC.

V is TRBV7-9 and J is TRBJ2-3; 8 bases match TRBD1. The germline CDR1 and CDR2 sequences are SEHNR and FQNEAQ (reference sequence). CDR3 length: 15 amino acids. V was pared by 1 base and J by 5 bases, with 5 bases of the junction left unmatched. The CDR3 loop reads CASSLGRGLRDTQYF. The CDR3 DNA sequence: TGTGCCAGCAGCTTAGGCAGGGGGCTGAGAGATACGCAGTATTTT.

The rearrangement links TRBV5-4 to TRBJ1-2, with D hard to call. This CDR3 region has 13 residues. Deletions cut 6 bases from V and 8 bases from J, with 17 bases between. CDR1 is SGHNT, CDR2 YYREEE, per germline (reference sequence). CDR3 DNA: TGTGCCAGCACCCCCCCCCGAGCGGAAGGCTACACCTTC. Translated, it gives CASTPPRAEGYTF.

The rearrangement uses TRBV21-1 and TRBJ2-5; no check of the table's D call, TRBD1, against the DNA was made. TRBV21-1 is recorded as a pseudogene. This CDR3 has 15 residues. The CDR3 coding sequence is TGTGCCAGCAGACTCTTTACAGGGTACCAAGAGACCCAGTACTTC. This codes for CASRLFTGYQETQYF.

There are a few counts of this clone. The V call is TRBV7-9, the J call TRBJ2-1, with 7 bases aligning to TRBD1. CDR1 and CDR2 from the germline V gene are SEHNR and FQNEAQ (reference sequence). V trimming: 5 bases; J trimming: 5 bases; junction bases outside the gene matches: 12. This CDR3 region has 16 residues. The CDR3 reads CASSTAGTDTHNEQFF. The DNA of the CDR3 is TGTGCCAGCAGCACCGCCGGGACAGACACCCACAATGAGCAGTTCTTC.

V gene TRBV5-4 combines with J gene TRBJ2-5; 7 bases line up with TRBD1. Germline lookup yields CDR1 SGHNT and CDR2 YYREEE (reference sequence). The CDR3 extends over 14 amino acids. J lost 3 bases, V lost 2 bases, and 4 bases had no gene match. CDR3 DNA sequence: TGTGCCAGCAGCTTAACCGGGACAGAAGAGACCCAGTACTTC. Its translation: CASSLTGTEETQYF.

The rearrangement links TRBV9 to TRBJ2-3, with 9 bases that match TRBD1. V trimming: 5 bases; J trimming: 6 bases; junction bases outside the gene matches: 4. Germline V gene sequence: CDR1 SGDLS, CDR2 YYNGEE. The CDR3 totals 13 residues. This CDR3 is CASRGQGPDTQYF. In DNA, the CDR3 is TGTGCCAGCAGGGGACAGGGCCCGGATACGCAGTATTTT.